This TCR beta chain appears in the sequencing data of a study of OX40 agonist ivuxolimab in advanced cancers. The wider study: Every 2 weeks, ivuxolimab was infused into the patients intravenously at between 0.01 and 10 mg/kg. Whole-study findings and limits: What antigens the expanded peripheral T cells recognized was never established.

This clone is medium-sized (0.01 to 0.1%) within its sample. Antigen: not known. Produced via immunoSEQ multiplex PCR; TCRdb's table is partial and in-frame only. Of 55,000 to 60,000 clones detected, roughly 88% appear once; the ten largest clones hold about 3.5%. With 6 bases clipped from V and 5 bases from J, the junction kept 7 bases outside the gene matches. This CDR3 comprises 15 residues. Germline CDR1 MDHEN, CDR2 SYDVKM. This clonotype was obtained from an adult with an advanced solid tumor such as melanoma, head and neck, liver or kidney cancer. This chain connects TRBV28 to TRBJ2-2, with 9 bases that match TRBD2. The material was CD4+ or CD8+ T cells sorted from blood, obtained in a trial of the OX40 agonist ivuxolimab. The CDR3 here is CASRTSGGRTGELFF. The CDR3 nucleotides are TGTGCCAGCAGGACTAGCGGAGGGCGGACCGGGGAGCTGTTTTTT.